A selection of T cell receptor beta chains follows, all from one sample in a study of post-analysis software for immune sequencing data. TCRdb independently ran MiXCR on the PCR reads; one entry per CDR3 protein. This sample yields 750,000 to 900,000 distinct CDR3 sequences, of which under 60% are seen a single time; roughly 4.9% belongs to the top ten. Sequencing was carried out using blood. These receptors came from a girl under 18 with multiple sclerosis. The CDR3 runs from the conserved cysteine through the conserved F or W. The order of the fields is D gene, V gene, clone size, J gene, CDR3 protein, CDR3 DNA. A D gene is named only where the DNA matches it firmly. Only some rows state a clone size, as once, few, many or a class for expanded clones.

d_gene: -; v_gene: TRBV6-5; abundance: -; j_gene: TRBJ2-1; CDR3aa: CASTALRAGEGYEQFF; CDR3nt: TGTGCCAGCACCGCCCTCCGGGCCGGAGAGGGCTATGAGCAGTTCTTC
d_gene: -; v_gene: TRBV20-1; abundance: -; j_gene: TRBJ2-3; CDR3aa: CSASGALGTDTQYF; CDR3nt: TGCAGTGCTAGTGGGGCCTTGGGCACAGATACGCAGTATTTT
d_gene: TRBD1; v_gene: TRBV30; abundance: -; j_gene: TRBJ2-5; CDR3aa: CAWTRDRELETQYF; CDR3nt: TGTGCCTGGACTCGGGACAGGGAACTGGAGACCCAGTACTTC
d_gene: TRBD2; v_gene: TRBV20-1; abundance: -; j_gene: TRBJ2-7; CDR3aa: CSAYRLANFHEQYF; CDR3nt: TGCAGTGCCTACCGACTAGCGAACTTCCACGAGCAGTACTTC
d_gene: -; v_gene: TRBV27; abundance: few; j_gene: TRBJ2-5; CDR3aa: CASSPAPPGTQYF; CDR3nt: TGTGCCAGCAGTCCAGCTCCTCCTGGGACCCAGTACTTC
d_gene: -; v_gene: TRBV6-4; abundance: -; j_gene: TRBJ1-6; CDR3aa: CASSGAGSSYNSPLHF; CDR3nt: TGTGCCAGCAGTGGTGCAGGGAGCTCCTATAATTCACCCCTCCACTTT
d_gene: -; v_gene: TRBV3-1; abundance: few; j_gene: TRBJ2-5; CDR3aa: CASSQGVETQYF; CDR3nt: TGTGCCAGCAGCCAAGGTGTGGAGACCCAGTACTTC
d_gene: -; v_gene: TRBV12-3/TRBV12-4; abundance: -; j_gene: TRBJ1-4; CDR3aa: CASRPDSQTNEKLFF; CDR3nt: TGTGCCAGCAGGCCGGACAGCCAGACTAATGAAAAACTGTTTTTT
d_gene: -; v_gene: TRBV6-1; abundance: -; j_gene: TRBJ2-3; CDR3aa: CASTLYRVSGTSTDTQYF; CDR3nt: TGTGCCAGCACTCTATACAGGGTCAGCGGCACTAGCACAGATACGCAGTATTTT
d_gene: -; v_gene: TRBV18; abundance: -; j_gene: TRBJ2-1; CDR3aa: CASSLQMADNEQFF; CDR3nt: TGTGCCAGCTCACTCCAGATGGCGGACAATGAGCAGTTCTTC
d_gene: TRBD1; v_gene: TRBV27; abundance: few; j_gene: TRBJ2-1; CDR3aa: CASTPRDRVYNEQFF; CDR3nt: TGTGCCAGCACACCCCGGGACAGGGTATACAATGAGCAGTTCTTC
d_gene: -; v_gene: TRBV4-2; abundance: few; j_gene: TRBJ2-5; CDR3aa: CASSQDPPARGQETQYF; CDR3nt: TGTGCCAGCAGCCAAGATCCCCCAGCGAGAGGGCAGGAGACCCAGTACTTC
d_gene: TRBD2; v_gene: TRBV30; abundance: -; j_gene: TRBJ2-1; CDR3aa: CAWNRAGGNEQFF; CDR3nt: TGTGCCTGGAACAGGGCGGGAGGTAATGAGCAGTTCTTC
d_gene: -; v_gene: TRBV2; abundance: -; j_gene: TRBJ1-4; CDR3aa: CASSSGAATSEKLFF; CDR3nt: TGTGCCAGCAGTTCCGGGGCGGCAACTAGTGAAAAACTGTTTTTT
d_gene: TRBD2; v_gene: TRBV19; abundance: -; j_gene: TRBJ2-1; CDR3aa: CASSIQASGANEQFF; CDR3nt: TGTGCCAGTAGTATCCAGGCTAGCGGGGCCAATGAGCAGTTCTTC
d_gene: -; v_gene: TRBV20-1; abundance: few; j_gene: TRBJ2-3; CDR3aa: CSANAGSTDTQYF; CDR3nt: TGCAGTGCAAACGCAGGGAGCACAGATACGCAGTATTTT
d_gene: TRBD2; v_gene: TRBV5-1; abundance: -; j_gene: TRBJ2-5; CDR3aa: CASSILAGGTKETQYF; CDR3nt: TGCGCCAGCAGCATACTAGCGGGCGGAACAAAAGAGACCCAGTACTTC
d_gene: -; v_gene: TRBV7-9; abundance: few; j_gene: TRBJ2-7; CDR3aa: CASSPGLPEQYF; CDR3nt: TGTGCCAGCAGCCCGGGACTTCCCGAGCAGTACTTC
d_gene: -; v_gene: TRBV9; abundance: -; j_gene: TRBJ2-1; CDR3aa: CASSVGESGLYNEQFF; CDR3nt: TGTGCCAGCAGCGTAGGAGAGAGCGGTCTATACAATGAGCAGTTCTTC
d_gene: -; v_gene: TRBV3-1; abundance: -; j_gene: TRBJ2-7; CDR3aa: CASSQDYPAEGTYEQYF; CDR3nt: TGTGCCAGCAGCCAAGATTACCCAGCGGAAGGAACCTACGAGCAGTACTTC
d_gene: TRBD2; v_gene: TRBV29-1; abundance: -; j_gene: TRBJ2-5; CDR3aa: CSGQIAGTSETQYF; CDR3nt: TGCAGCGGTCAAATAGCGGGAACTAGCGAGACCCAGTACTTC
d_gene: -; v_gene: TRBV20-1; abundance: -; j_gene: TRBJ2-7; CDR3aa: CSATSVNSYEQYF; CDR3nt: TGCAGTGCTACTAGCGTAAACTCCTACGAGCAGTACTTC
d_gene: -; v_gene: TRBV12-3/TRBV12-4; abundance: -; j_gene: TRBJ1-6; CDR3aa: CASSFLPFQGHENNSPLHF; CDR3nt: TGTGCCAGCAGTTTTCTCCCTTTTCAGGGTCATGAGAATAATTCACCCCTCCACTTT
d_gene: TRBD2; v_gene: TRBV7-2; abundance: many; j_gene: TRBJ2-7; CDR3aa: CASSLGTSGGYEQYF; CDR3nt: TGTGCCAGCAGCTTAGGGACTAGCGGAGGGTACGAGCAGTACTTC
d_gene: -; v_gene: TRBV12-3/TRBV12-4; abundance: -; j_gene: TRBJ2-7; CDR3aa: CASTSPGGEQYF; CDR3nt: TGTGCCAGCACCTCCCCAGGGGGGGAGCAGTACTTC
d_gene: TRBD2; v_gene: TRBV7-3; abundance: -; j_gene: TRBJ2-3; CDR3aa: CASSQGLAGIDTQYF; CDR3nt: TGTGCCAGCAGCCAAGGACTAGCGGGGATAGATACGCAGTATTTT
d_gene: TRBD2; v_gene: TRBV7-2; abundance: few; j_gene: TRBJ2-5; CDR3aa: CASSFPTSGSSETQYF; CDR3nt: TGTGCCAGCAGCTTCCCCACTAGCGGGAGTTCAGAGACCCAGTACTTC
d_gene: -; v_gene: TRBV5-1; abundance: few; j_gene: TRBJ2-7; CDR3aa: CASSLYREPFYEQYF; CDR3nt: TGCGCCAGCAGCTTGTACAGGGAGCCCTTCTACGAGCAGTACTTC
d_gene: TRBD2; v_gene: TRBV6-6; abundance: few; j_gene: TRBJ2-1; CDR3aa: CAAHAEGLSYGEQFF; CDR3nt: TGTGCCGCCCATGCGGAGGGACTATCCTACGGTGAGCAGTTCTTC
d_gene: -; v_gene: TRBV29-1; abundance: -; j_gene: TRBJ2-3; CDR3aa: CSVETGIGEADTQYF; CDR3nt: TGCAGCGTTGAAACAGGAATAGGGGAGGCAGATACGCAGTATTTT
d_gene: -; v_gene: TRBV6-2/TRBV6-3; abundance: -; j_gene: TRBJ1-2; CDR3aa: CASSYPGQEINYGYTF; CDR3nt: TGTGCCAGCAGTTACCCGGGACAAGAAATTAACTATGGCTACACCTTC
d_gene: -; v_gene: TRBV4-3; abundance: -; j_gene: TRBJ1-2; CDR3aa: CASSQEWEGGDGYTF; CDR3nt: TGCGCCAGCAGCCAAGAATGGGAGGGGGGCGATGGCTACACCTTC
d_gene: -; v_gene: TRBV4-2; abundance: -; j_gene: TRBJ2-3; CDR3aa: CASSQELSDGTQYF; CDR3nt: TGTGCCAGCAGCCAAGAGCTGAGCGACGGTACGCAGTATTTT
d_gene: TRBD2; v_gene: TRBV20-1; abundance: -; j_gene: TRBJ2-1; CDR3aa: CSARESPLTSGRNNEQFF; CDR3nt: TGCAGTGCTAGAGAGAGCCCCCTGACTAGCGGGAGGAACAATGAGCAGTTCTTC
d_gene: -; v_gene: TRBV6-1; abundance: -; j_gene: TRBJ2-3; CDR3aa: CASSEARGLQGNTQYF; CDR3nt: TGTGCCAGCAGTGAAGCGCGTGGACTCCAGGGGAATACGCAGTATTTT
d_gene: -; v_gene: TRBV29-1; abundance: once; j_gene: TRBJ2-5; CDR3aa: CSAGKDGGQETQYF; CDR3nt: TGCAGCGCTGGAAAGGATGGGGGCCAAGAGACCCAGTACTTC
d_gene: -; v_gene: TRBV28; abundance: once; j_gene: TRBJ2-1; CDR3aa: CASSLARVATYSEQFF; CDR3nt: TGTGCCAGCAGTTTAGCTAGAGTGGCCACCTACAGCGAGCAGTTCTTC
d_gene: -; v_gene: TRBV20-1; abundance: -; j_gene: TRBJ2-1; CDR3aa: CSARDWVLGSDEQFF; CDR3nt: TGCAGTGCTAGAGATTGGGTACTAGGGTCGGATGAGCAGTTCTTC
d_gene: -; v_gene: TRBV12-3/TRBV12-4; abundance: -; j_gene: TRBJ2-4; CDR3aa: CASRPTGAPEQYF; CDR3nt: TGTGCCAGCAGGCCGACGGGGGCCCCTGAGCAGTACTTC
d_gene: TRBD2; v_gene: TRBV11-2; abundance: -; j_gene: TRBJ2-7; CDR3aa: CASRFSGDSSYEQYF; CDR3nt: TGTGCCAGCAGGTTTAGCGGGGATAGCTCCTACGAGCAGTACTTC
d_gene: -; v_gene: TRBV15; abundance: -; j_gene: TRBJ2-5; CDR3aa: CATSRGVGETQYF; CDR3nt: TGTGCCACCAGCAGAGGGGTTGGGGAGACCCAGTACTTC
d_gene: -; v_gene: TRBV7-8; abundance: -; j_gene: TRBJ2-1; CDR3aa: CASSLKATNEQFF; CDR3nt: TGTGCCAGCAGCTTAAAGGCCACAAATGAGCAGTTCTTC